Here is one T cell receptor (beta chain) with its context. In the original analysis: Amplification of reference gene primers provided the estimated nucleated cell counts. Assay used: immunoSEQ multiplex PCR; TCRdb lists only in-frame clones, some missing. D and trimming were read from the DNA, whereas the V and J calls and clone size are those reported in that table. The sample lists 300,000 to 400,000 clones, around 87% seen once, with 1% in the top ten. The sample belongs to a study of blood T cell repertoires in COVID-19. Study context: Donors in the United States, Italy and Spain gave samples during acute or convalescent COVID-19. Nucleic acid was either cDNA or gDNA, and it came from T cells, B-cell-depleted T cells, or PBMCs.

The CDR3 runs 15 residues. Trimming cost V 2 bases and J 3 bases, with 10 bases left between them. Germline-derived CDR1 and CDR2 are SNHLY and FYNNEI. The V call is TRBV2, the J call TRBJ1-4; possible D gene TRBD1, 5 bases. What was sequenced was peripheral blood. This sequence was found in a man aged 45-60 years with active or convalescent COVID-19. The CDR3 bases are TGTGCCAGCAGTGAAAGGGGAGGACCTAATGAAAAACTGTTTTTT. Translated, it gives CASSERGGPNEKLFF. Variable domain in full (rest from reference TRBV2 and TRBJ1-4): EPEVTQTPSHQVTQMGQEVILRCVPISNHLYFYWYRQILGQKVEFLVSFYNNEISEKSEIFDDQFSVERPDGSNFTLKIRSTKLEDSAMYFCASSERGGPNEKLFFGSGTQLSVL.